This T cell receptor beta chain was sequenced during a study of blood T cell repertoires in COVID-19. Whole-study context: Samples came from the United States, Italy and Spain, spanning acute and convalescent COVID-19. Sample material is recorded as cDNA or gDNA derived from T cells, B-cell-depleted T cells, or PBMCs.

Seattle patients were enrolled while actively infected and followed longitudinally. How the authors handled the data: Amplified reference gene primers provided the basis for estimating nucleated cell counts. The repertoire was sequenced with immunoSEQ multiplex PCR; TCRdb's copy has only in-frame clones and lacks some. Clone size and V and J calls were adopted from that table, with D and trimming inferred from the DNA. The sample lists under 350,000 clones, 80% to 95% occurring once. Sample: peripheral blood. This clonotype was obtained from a woman younger than 45 with COVID-19, enrolled during active disease.

The CDR3 DNA follows: TGTGCCACCAGTGATCGACTAGCGGGAGACACAGATACGCAGTATTTT. It is translated as CATSDRLAGDTDTQYF. J is TRBJ2-3 and V is TRBV24-1, with 12 bases aligning to TRBD2. The germline gives CDR1 KGHDR, CDR2 SFDVKD. The CDR3 consists of 16 residues. V gave up 3 bases and J gave up 2 bases; unmatched junction bases: 2.